This TCR beta chain was retrieved from a study of T cell changes during pregnancy in multiple sclerosis. Generated by immunoSEQ multiplex PCR, the TCRdb table keeps only in-frame clones and is missing some. The data contain about 36,000 clones, approximately 90% of them singletons. This clone counts as medium-sized. Germline V gene sequence: CDR1 SQVTM, CDR2 ANQGSEA. The CDR3 extends over 14 amino acids. Trimming removed 6 bases from V and 4 bases from J; junction bases left unmatched: 10. The clonotype comes from a female donor with multiple sclerosis, enrolled in a pregnancy study. This specimen was CD8+ T cells from peripheral blood mononuclear cells, taken in the third trimester of pregnancy. The chain joins TRBV29-1 to TRBJ2-3; 7 positions agree with TRBD2. The CDR3: CSVGRGVEADTQYF. For the CDR3, the DNA is TGCAGCGTGGGCCGGGGGGTCGAGGCAGATACGCAGTATTTT.